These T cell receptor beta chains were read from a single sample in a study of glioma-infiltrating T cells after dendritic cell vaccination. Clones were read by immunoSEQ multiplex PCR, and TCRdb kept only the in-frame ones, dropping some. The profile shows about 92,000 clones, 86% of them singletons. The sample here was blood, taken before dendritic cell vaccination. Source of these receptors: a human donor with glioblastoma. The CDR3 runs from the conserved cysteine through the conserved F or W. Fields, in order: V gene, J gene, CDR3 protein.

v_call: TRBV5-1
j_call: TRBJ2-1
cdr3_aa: CASSLSLAGSPYNEQFF

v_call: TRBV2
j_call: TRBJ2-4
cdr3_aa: CASTGTRVLNIQYF

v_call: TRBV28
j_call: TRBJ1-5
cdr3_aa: CASSPRQGNQPQHF

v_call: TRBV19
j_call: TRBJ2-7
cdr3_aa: CASSITGGGSYEQYF

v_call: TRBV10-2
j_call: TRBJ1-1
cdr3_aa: CASTGGGRTEAFF

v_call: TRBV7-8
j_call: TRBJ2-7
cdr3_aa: CASSLRVVIPYEQYF

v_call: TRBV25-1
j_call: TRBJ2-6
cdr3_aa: CASRALGPGANVLTF

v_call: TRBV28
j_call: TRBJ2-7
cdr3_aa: CASSSGPLGEYF

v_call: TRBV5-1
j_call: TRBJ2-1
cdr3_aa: CASSLTTSGPNEQFF

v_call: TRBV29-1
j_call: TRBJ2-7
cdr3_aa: CSVEGEGALYEQYF